The 9 T cell receptor beta chains in this list originate from one sample, sequenced in a study of shared clonotypes between healthy human individuals. The method was immunoSEQ multiplex PCR; TCRdb's version includes in-frame clones alone and lacks a portion of them. The sample has over a million clones, just under 99% seen once; the top ten hold about 0.34%. The sample comprised naive CD4+ T cells sorted from blood. Subset noted: CD45RA+ positively selected. These receptors were collected from a man aged 25 to 40 in good health.

V usage is TRBV7-6 and J usage is TRBJ2-3; 9 nucleotides agree with TRBD2. There are 16 residues in the CDR3. Trimming took 5 bases from V and 1 from J; bases not matched to a gene: 7. The germline V gene encodes CDR1 SGHVS and CDR2 FNYEAQ. CDR3: CASSRFIAGGTDTQYF. CDR3 sequence (DNA): TGTGCCAGCAGCAGATTTATAGCGGGGGGCACAGATACGCAGTATTTT.

Here the CDR3 reads CASSLGNVVTQETQYF. Here the CDR3 DNA reads TGCGCCAGCAGCTTGGGGAACGTCGTTACCCAAGAGACCCAGTACTTC. The V call is TRBV5-1, the J call TRBJ2-5; D not resolved. CDR1 SGHRS and CDR2 YFSETQ come from the germline V gene. The CDR3 extends over 16 amino acids. V was pared by 0 bases and J by 1 base, with 13 bases between.

The rearrangement uses TRBV25-1 and TRBJ2-1; D gene uncertain. Per the germline V gene, CDR1 is MGHDK and CDR2 is SYGVNS. V lost 1 base and J 3 bases, leaving 7 bases between the germline ends. This CDR3 is 14 amino acids long. CDR3 coding DNA: TGTGCCAGCAGTGAATCCACAGTCTACAATGAGCAGTTCTTC. It is translated as CASSESTVYNEQFF.

J is TRBJ2-1 and V is TRBV7-2; TRBD1 is a possible D gene (6 bases). Germline V gives CDR1 SGHTA, CDR2 FQGNSA. The V gene lost 6 bases and the J gene lost 3 bases, with 9 bases spanning the gap. The CDR3 loop spans 13 amino acids. The CDR3 bases are TGTGCCAGCAGGGGGGCGGTCTACAATGAGCAGTTCTTC. This translates into CASRGAVYNEQFF.

The table lists this clone with a count of one. The rearrangement uses TRBV5-6 and TRBJ2-7; a possible D gene is TRBD2 (7 bases). CDR1 is SGHDT and CDR2 is YYEEEE in the germline V gene. V lost 3 bases and J lost 3, with 16 bases in between. The CDR3 spans 15 residues. CDR3 DNA: TGTGCCAGCAGCTGGGGGGGACAACCATTCTACGAGCAGTACTTC. It encodes CASSWGGQPFYEQYF.

The genes are TRBV10-3 and TRBJ2-5, with 7 bases matching TRBD1. Unmatched junction bases numbered 3, after V lost 7 bases and J lost 1 base. Germline loops: CDR1 ENHRY, CDR2 SYGVKD. The CDR3 has 13 residues. The CDR3 protein is CAIKQGPQETQYF. The CDR3 DNA sequence: TGTGCCATCAAACAGGGGCCCCAAGAGACCCAGTACTTC.

The chain joins TRBV6-1 to TRBJ2-7; D remains unclear. The CDR3 length is 14 residues. Trimming left V 1 base short and J 6 bases short, with 13 bases between. Germline CDR1 MNHNS, CDR2 SASEGT. CDR3 protein: CASSEGAPDGEQYF. The CDR3, as DNA: TGTGCCAGCAGTGAAGGAGCACCTGACGGCGAGCAGTACTTC.

The chain uses TRBV6-6 and TRBJ2-2, with TRBD1 identical over 9 bases. The CDR3 totals 16 residues. Germline loops: CDR1 MNHNY, CDR2 SVGAGI (reference sequence). V was pared by 6 bases and J by 4 bases, with 9 bases of the junction left unmatched. The CDR3 nucleotides are TGTGCCAGCAGCAGGACAGGGGTATTGGGCACCGGGGAGCTGTTTTTT. This encodes CASSRTGVLGTGELFF.

In the case of this clone: Other DNA sequences in the sample encode the same CDR3. This chain joins TRBV18 and TRBJ2-7; D call uncertain. The CDR3 sequence is 13 residues long. The V gene's germline CDR1 is KGHSH and CDR2 LQKENI. V lost 2 bases to trimming and J lost 0 bases, with 5 bases between them. Written as DNA, the CDR3 is TGTGCCAGCTCACCAAGGGACTCCTACGAGCAGTACTTC. Translating gives CASSPRDSYEQYF.